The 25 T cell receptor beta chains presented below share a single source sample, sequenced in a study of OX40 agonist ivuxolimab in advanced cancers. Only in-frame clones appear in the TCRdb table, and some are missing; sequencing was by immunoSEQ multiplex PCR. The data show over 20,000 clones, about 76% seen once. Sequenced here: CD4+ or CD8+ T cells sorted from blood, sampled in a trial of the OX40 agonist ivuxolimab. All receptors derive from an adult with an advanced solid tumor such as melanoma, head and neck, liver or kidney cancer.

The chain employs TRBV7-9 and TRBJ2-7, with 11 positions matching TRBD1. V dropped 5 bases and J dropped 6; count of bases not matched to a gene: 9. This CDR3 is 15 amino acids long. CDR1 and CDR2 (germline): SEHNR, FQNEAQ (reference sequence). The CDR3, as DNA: TGTGCCAGCAGCACCGGACAGGGGGCTCTCCTCGAGCAGTACTTC. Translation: CASSTGQGALLEQYF. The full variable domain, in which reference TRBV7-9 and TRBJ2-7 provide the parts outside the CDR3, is DTGVSQNPRHKITKRGQNVTFRCDPISEHNRLYWYRQTLGQGPEFLTYFQNEAQLEKSRLLSDRFSAERPKGSFSTLEIQRTEQGDSAMYLCASSTGQGALLEQYFGPGTRLTVT.

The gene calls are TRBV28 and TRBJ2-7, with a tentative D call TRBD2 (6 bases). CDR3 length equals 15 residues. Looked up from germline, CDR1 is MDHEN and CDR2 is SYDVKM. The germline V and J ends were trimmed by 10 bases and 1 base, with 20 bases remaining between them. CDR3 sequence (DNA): TGTGCCACCACGGGGGACCCCGGGAGTTCCTACGAGCAGTACTTC. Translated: CATTGDPGSSYEQYF.

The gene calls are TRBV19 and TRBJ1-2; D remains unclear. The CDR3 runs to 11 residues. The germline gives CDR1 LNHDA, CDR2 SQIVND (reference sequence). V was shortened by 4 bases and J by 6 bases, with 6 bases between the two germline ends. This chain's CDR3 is CASSTGDGYTF. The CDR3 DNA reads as TGTGCCAGTAGTACAGGTGATGGCTACACCTTC. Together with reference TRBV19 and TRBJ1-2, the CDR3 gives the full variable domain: DGGITQSPKYLFRKEGQNVTLSCEQNLNHDAMYWYRQDPGQGLRLIYYSQIVNDFQKGDIAEGYSVSREKKESFPLTVTSAQKNPTAFYLCASSTGDGYTFGSGTRLTVV.

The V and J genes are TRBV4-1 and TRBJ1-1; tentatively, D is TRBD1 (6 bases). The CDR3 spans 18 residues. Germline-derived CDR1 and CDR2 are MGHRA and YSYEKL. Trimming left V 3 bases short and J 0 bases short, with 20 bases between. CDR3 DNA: TGCGCCAGCAGCCAGACCCACGAAGGGACACACATGAACACTGAAGCTTTCTTT. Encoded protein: CASSQTHEGTHMNTEAFF.

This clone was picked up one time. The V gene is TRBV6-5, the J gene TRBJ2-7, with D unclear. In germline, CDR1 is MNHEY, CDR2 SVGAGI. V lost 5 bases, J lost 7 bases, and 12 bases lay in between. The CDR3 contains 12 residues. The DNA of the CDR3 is TGTGCCAGCAGTGACTGGACCTCGGAGCAGTACTTC. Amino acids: CASSDWTSEQYF.

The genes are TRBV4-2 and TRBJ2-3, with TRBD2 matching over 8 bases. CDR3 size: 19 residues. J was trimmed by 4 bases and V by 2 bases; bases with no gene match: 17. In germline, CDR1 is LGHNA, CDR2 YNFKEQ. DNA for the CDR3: TGTGCCAGCAGCCAACATCTGGGGAATCGGGGGGGCCTCGCAGATACGCAGTATTTT. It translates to CASSQHLGNRGGLADTQYF.

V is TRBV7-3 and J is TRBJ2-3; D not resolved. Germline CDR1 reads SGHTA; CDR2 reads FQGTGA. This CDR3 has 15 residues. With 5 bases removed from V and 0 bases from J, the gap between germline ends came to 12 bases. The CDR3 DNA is TGTGCCAGCAGCCGCCTGGGTTCTAGCACAGATACGCAGTATTTT. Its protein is CASSRLGSSTDTQYF.

CDR3 nucleotides: TGCGCCAGCAGCCGGAAAGGACAGACCTTCTACGAGCAGTACTTC. This encodes CASSRKGQTFYEQYF. The V call is TRBV5-1, the J call TRBJ2-7, with TRBD1 as a possible D gene (6 bases). This CDR3 is built from 15 residues. Trimming stripped 4 bases from V and 3 bases from J, with 17 bases between. Germline loops: CDR1 SGHRS, CDR2 YFSETQ.

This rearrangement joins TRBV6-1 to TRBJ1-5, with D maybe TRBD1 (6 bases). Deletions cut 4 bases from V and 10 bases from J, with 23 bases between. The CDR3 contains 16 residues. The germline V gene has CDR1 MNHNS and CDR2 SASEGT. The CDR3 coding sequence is TGTGCCAGCAGTGCCCTTATGACACCGAGGGGGGTCCCCCAGCATTTT. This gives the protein CASSALMTPRGVPQHF.

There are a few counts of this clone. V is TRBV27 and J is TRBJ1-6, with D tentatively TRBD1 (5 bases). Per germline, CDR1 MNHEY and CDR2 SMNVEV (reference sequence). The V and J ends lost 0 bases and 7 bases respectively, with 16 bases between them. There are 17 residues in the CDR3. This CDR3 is CASSLSILGTANSPLHF. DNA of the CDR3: TGTGCCAGCAGTTTATCGATTTTGGGGACTGCGAATTCACCCCTCCACTTT.

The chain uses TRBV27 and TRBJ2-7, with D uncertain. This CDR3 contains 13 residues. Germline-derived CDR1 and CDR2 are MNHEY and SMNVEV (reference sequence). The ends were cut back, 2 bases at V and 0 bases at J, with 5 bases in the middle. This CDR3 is CASSLIVSYEQYF. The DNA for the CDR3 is TGTGCCAGCAGTTTAATCGTCTCCTACGAGCAGTACTTC.

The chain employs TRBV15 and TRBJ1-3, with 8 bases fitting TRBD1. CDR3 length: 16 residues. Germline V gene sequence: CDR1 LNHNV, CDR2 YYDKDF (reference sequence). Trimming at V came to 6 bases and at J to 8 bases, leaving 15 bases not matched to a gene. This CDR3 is CATSFRRPTGEDTIYF. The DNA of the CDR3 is TGTGCCACCAGTTTCCGACGTCCGACAGGGGAGGACACCATATATTTT.

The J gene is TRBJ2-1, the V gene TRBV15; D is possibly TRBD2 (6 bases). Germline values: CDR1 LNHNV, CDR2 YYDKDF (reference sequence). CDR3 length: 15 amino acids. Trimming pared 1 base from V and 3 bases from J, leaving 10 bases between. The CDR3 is CATSRGLVGYNEQFF. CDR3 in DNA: TGTGCCACCAGCAGAGGACTAGTGGGCTACAATGAGCAGTTCTTC.

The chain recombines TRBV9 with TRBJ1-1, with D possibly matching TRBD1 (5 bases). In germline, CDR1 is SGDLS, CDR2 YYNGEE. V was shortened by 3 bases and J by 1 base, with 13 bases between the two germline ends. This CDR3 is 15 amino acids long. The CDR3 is CASSAMRGWNTEAFF. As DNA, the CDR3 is TGTGCCAGCAGCGCCATGCGGGGGTGGAACACTGAAGCTTTCTTT.

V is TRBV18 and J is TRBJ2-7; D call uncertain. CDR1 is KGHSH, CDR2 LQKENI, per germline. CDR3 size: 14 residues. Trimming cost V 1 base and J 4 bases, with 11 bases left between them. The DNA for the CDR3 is TGTGCCAGCTCACCACTTGAGTCAGGATACGAGCAGTACTTC. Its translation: CASSPLESGYEQYF.

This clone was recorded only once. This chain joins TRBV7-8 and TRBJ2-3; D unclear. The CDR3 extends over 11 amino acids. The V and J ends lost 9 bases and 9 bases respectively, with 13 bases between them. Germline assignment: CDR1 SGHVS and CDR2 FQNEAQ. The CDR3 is CASGGPGTQYF. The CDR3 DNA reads TGTGCCAGTGGCGGCCCCGGGACGCAGTATTTT.

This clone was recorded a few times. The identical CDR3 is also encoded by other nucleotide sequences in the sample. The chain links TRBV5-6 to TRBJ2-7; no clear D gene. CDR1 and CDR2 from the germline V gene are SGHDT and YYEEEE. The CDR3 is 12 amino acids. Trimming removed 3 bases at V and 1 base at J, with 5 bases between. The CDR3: CASSSISYEQYF. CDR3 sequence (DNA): TGTGCCAGCAGCTCCATATCCTACGAGCAGTACTTC.

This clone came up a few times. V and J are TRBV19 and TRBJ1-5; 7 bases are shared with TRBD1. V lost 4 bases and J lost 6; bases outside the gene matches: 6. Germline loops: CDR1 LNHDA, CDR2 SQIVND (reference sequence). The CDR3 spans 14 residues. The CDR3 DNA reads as TGTGCCAGTAGTAGCAGAGGGGGCTTTCAGCCCCAGCATTTT. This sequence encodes CASSSRGGFQPQHF.

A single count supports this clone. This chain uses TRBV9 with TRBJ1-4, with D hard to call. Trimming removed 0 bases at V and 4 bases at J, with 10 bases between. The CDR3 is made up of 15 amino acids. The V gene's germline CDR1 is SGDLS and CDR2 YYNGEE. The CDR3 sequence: CASSVGTSVNEKLFF. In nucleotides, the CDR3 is TGTGCCAGCAGCGTAGGGACGTCAGTTAATGAAAAACTGTTTTTT. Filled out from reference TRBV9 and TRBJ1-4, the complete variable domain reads DSGVTQTPKHLITATGQRVTLRCSPRSGDLSVYWYQQSLDQGLQFLIQYYNGEERAKGNILERFSAQQFPDLHSELNLSSLELGDSALYFCASSVGTSVNEKLFFGSGTQLSVL.

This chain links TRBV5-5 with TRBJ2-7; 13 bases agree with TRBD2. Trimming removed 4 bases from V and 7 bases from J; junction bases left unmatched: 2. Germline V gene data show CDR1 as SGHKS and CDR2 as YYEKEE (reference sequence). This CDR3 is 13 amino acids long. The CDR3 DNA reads TGTGCCAGCAGCGGACTAGCGGGAGATGAGCAGTACTTC. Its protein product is CASSGLAGDEQYF.

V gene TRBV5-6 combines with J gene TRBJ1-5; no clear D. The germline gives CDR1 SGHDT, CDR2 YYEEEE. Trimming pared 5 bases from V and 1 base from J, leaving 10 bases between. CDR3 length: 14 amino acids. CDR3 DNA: TGTGCCAGCAGGGGTTATTTGAGCAATCAGCCCCAGCATTTT. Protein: CASRGYLSNQPQHF.

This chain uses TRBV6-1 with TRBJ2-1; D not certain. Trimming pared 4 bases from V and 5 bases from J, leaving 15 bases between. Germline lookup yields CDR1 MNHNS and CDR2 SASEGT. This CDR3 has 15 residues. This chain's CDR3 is CASSALRLPHNEQFF. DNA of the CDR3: TGTGCCAGCAGTGCCCTGAGACTCCCTCACAATGAGCAGTTCTTC.

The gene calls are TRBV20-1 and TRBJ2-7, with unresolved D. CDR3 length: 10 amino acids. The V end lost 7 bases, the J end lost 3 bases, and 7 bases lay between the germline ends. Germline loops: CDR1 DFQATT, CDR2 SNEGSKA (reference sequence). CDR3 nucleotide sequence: TGCAGTGGTCTCGGCTACGAGCAGTACTTC. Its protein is CSGLGYEQYF.

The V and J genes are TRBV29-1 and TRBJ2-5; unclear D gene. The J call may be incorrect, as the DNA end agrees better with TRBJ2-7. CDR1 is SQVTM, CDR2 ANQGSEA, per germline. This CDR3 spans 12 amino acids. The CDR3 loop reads CSATRISYEQYF. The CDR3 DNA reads TGCAGTGCGACCAGAATCTCCTACGAGCAGTACTTC.

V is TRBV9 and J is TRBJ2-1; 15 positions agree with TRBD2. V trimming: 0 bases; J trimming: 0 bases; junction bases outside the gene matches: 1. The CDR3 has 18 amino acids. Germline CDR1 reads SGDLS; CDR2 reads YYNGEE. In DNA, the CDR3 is TGTGCCAGCAGCGTAGCGGGACTAGCGGGAGGCTCCTACAATGAGCAGTTCTTC. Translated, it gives CASSVAGLAGGSYNEQFF.